This T cell receptor beta chain appears in the sequencing data of a study of memory CD4+ T cells and cytomegalovirus serostatus. The sort gate was single viable CD3+CD4+CD8-CD45RO+ cells for memory CD4+ T cells. Deletions cut 1 base from V and 6 bases from J, with 9 bases between. Germline assignment: CDR1 LNHDA and CDR2 SQIVND (reference sequence). This CDR3 region has 13 residues. Generated by immunoSEQ multiplex PCR, the TCRdb table keeps only in-frame clones and is missing some. The sample includes 35,000 to 50,000 clones, around three quarters seen only once; the top ten take roughly 1.1%. Sequenced material: memory CD4+ T cells from blood. J is TRBJ1-2 and V is TRBV19; no clear D gene. The sequence was collected from an adult in good health and CMV-seronegative. DNA of the CDR3: TGTGCCAGTAGTATAGGGAAGGGAGATGGCTACACCTTC. Protein: CASSIGKGDGYTF. Using reference TRBV19 and TRBJ1-2 for the parts outside the CDR3, the full variable domain is DGGITQSPKYLFRKEGQNVTLSCEQNLNHDAMYWYRQDPGQGLRLIYYSQIVNDFQKGDIAEGYSVSREKKESFPLTVTSAQKNPTAFYLCASSIGKGDGYTFGSGTRLTVV.